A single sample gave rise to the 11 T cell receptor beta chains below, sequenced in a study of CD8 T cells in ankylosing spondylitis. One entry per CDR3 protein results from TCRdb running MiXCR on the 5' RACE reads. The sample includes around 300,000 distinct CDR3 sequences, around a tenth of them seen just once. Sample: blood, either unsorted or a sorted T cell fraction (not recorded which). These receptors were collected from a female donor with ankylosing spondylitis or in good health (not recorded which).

The CDR3 DNA sequence: TGTGCCACCAGTGAGGTCGGGGGATTCACCGGGGAGCTGTTTTTT. Protein product: CATSEVGGFTGELFF. The chain employs TRBV24-1 and TRBJ2-2; maybe TRBD2 (6 bases). V was shortened by 4 bases and J by 4 bases, with 12 bases between the two germline ends. Germline values: CDR1 KGHDR, CDR2 SFDVKD. The length of the CDR3 is 15 residues.

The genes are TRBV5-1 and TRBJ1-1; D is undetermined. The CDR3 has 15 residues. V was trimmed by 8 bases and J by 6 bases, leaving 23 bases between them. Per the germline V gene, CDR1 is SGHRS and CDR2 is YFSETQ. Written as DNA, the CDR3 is TGCGCCAGTCGTAGCGGGAACAGCCGGAAGGCTGAAGCTTTCTTT. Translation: CASRSGNSRKAEAFF.

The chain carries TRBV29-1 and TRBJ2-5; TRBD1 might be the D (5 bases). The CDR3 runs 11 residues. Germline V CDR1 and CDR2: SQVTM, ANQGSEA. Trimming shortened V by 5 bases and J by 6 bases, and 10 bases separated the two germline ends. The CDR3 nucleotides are TGCAGCGTTTCCCAGGGTCAGACCCAGTACTTC. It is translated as CSVSQGQTQYF.

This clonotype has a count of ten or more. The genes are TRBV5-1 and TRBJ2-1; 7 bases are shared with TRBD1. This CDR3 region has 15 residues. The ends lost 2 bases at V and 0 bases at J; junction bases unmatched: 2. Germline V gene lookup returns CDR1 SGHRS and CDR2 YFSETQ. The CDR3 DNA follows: TGCGCCAGCAGCTTTACAGGGGCCTCCTACAATGAGCAGTTCTTC. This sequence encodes CASSFTGASYNEQFF.

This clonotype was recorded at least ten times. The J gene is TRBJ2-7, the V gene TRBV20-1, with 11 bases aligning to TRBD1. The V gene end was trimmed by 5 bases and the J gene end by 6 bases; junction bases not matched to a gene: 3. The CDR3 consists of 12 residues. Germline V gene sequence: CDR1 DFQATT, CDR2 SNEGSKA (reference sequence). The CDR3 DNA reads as TGCAGTGCTCCCGGGACAGGGGGCGAGCAGTACTTC. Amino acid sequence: CSAPGTGGEQYF.

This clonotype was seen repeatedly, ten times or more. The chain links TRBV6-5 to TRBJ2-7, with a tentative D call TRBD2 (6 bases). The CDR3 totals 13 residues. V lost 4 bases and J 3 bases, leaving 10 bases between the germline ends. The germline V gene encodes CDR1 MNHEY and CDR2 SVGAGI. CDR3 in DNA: TGTGCCAGCAGTTTCGGGCGGGACTACGAGCAGTACTTC. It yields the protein CASSFGRDYEQYF.

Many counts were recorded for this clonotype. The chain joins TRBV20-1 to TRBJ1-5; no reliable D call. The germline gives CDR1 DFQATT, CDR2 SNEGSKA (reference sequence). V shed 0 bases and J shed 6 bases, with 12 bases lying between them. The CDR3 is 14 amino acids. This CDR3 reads CSARDRTFGQPQHF. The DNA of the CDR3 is TGCAGTGCTAGAGACAGGACTTTCGGTCAGCCCCAGCATTTT.

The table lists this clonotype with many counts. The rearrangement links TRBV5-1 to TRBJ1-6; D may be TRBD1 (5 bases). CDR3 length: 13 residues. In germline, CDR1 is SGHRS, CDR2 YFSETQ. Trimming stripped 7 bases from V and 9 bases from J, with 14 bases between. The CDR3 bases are TGCGCCAGCTCGTCTGGCGGGACTTCACCCCTCCACTTT. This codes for CASSSGGTSPLHF.

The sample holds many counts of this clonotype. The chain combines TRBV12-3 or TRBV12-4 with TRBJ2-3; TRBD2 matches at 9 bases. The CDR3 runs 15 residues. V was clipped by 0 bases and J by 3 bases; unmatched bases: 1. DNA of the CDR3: TGTGCCAGCAGTTTAGCCGCGGGAGGGACAGATACGCAGTATTTT. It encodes CASSLAAGGTDTQYF.

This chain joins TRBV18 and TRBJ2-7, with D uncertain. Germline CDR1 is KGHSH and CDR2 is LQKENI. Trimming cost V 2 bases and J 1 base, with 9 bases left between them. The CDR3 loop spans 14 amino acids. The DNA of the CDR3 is TGTGCCAGCTCACCATCGGCTTCTTCCTACGAGCAGTACTTC. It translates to CASSPSASSYEQYF.

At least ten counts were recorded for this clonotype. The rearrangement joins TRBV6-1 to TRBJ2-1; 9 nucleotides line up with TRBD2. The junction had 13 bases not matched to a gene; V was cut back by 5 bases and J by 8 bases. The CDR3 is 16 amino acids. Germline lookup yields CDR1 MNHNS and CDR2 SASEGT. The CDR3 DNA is TGTGCCAGCAGTCTATTCCCTAGCGGGACATACTATGAGCAGTTCTTC. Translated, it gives CASSLFPSGTYYEQFF.